This T cell receptor beta chain comes out of a study of blood T cell repertoires in COVID-19. Study at large: Whether acute or convalescent, the COVID-19 samples came from the United States, Italy and Spain.

Sequenced by immunoSEQ multiplex PCR; TCRdb stores in-frame clones only, minus some. The sample yields some 170,000 clones, over 80% seen once. Germline CDR1 ENHRY, CDR2 SYGVKD. This CDR3 contains 13 residues. V lost 6 bases and J lost 4; bases outside the gene matches: 5. Sequences were obtained from peripheral blood. V usage is TRBV10-3 and J usage is TRBJ1-1, with 7 nucleotides matching TRBD1. The source is a woman in her seventies with acute or convalescent COVID-19. CDR3 in amino acids: CAISPTGTTEAFF. For the CDR3, the DNA is TGTGCCATCAGCCCGACAGGGACCACTGAAGCTTTCTTT.